There are many counts of the clone carrying this T cell receptor (beta chain). Its antigen is not identified. This sample is part of a study of T cells in Graves' hyperthyroidism and ophthalmopathy. The patients, who ranged from 18 to 65 in age, presented with newly diagnosed hyperthyroidism lasting under 2 months. PBMCs stemmed from less than 13 ml fresh peripheral blood. Study-wide results and limits: The model made its ophthalmopathy prediction, and onset followed a median approximately 6.5 months later. Within blood appeared most thyroid clonotypes that had expanded above 0.001.

Amplification of TCR beta CDR3 regions was performed using RNA transcripts as template. When the TCR CDR3 underwent first-round RT-PCR, the HTBI primer set was used. TCRdb re-analysed the multiplex PCR reads in MiXCR, keeping a single row per CDR3 protein. The sample carries 300,000 to 450,000 distinct CDR3 sequences, about 15% recorded once. The sample comprised blood. The sequence came from a woman between 18 and 29 years old with Graves' hyperthyroidism that later progressed to Graves' ophthalmopathy.

CDR3 DNA sequence: TGTGCCAGCAGCTTGGAAGGACGGGGGCTGACAGATACGCAGTATTTT. Its protein product is CASSLEGRGLTDTQYF. The V gene is TRBV5-5, the J gene TRBJ2-3, with D perhaps matching TRBD1 or TRBD2 (6 bases each). Germline V CDR1 and CDR2: SGHKS, YYEKEE (reference sequence). Trimming took 0 bases from V and 3 from J, leaving 14 bases between them. The CDR3 contains 16 residues.